This TCR beta chain was retrieved from a study of T cells in narcolepsy. The study's findings and limits: Same-patient CSF and blood CD4+ T cell clonotypes included HCRT-specific and TRIB2-specific autoreactive ones.

The CDR3 covers 15 residues. V was clipped by 5 bases and J by 0 bases, with 13 bases between them. CDR1 is LNHDA, CDR2 SQIVND, per germline (reference sequence). The method was immunoSEQ multiplex PCR; TCRdb's version includes in-frame clones alone and lacks a portion of them. The sample shows 20,000 to 25,000 clones, 92% of them seen only once. This clone was found a few times. Antigen unknown. This sequence joins TRBV19 and TRBJ1-2; D may be TRBD1 (5 bases). This receptor was identified in a human donor with narcolepsy. Sequencing used CD45RA- memory CD4+ T cells from PBMCs. CDR3 DNA: TGTGCCAGTAGTGAGCGGGACTCAGCTAACTATGGCTACACCTTC. Translation gives CASSERDSANYGYTF.